This passage covers 8 T cell receptor beta chains from one sample sequenced in a study of OX40 agonist ivuxolimab in advanced cancers. Measured with immunoSEQ multiplex PCR; TCRdb has only the in-frame clones, and not every one. Found here are roughly 70,000 clones, about 81% of them singletons; the top ten hold over 0.4%. This specimen consisted of CD4+ or CD8+ T cells sorted from blood, obtained in a trial of the OX40 agonist ivuxolimab. These receptors all stem from an adult with an advanced solid tumor such as melanoma, head and neck, liver or kidney cancer.

This rearrangement joins TRBV2 to TRBJ1-5; maybe TRBD1 (5 bases). This CDR3 contains 15 residues. V lost 5 bases to trimming and J lost 6 bases, with 17 bases between them. The V gene's germline CDR1 is SNHLY and CDR2 FYNNEI. The CDR3 DNA follows: TGTGCCAGCAGTTGGGGGTTTGGGGGAGGTCAGCCCCAGCATTTT. Translation gives CASSWGFGGGQPQHF.

This clone has only one observation. The chain is built from TRBV7-9 and TRBJ2-5, with D possibly matching TRBD1 (5 bases). Trimming took off 3 bases at V and 1 base at J, with 9 bases between the two ends. CDR1 SEHNR and CDR2 FQNEAQ come from the germline V gene (reference sequence). This CDR3 is built from 14 residues. The CDR3 loop is CASSLGLTQETQYF. CDR3 nucleotide sequence: TGTGCCAGCAGCTTGGGGCTAACCCAAGAGACCCAGTACTTC. The variable domain in full, with the rest retrieved from reference TRBV7-9 and TRBJ2-5, is DTGVSQNPRHKITKRGQNVTFRCDPISEHNRLYWYRQTLGQGPEFLTYFQNEAQLEKSRLLSDRFSAERPKGSFSTLEIQRTEQGDSAMYLCASSLGLTQETQYFGPGTRLLVL.

The genes are TRBV7-9 and TRBJ2-7; 7 nucleotides align to TRBD1. The CDR3 extends over 14 amino acids. The V gene's germline CDR1 is SEHNR and CDR2 FQNEAQ (reference sequence). The ends lost 0 bases at V and 3 bases at J; junction bases unmatched: 2. The CDR3 loop is CASSLASGGYEQYV. The CDR3, as DNA: TGTGCCAGCAGCTTAGCCTCAGGGGGCTACGAGCAGTACGTC.

The chain is built from TRBV6-1 and TRBJ2-7, with D perhaps matching TRBD1 or TRBD2 (6 bases each). The CDR3 spans 16 residues. Germline lookup yields CDR1 MNHNS and CDR2 SASEGT. The ends were cut back, 4 bases at V and 4 bases at J, with 20 bases in the middle. The CDR3 DNA follows: TGTGCCAGCAGTGCTTGGGAGGACAGTCACTCTTACGAGCAGTACGTC. Amino acid sequence: CASSAWEDSHSYEQYV.

The chain carries TRBV5-4 and TRBJ2-7, with 10 bases aligning to TRBD1. In germline, CDR1 is SGHNT, CDR2 YYREEE (reference sequence). The length of the CDR3 is 15 residues. With 4 bases clipped from V and 4 bases from J, the junction kept 8 bases outside the gene matches. CDR3 loop: CASSARDRGPYEQYV. DNA of the CDR3: TGTGCCAGCAGCGCCCGAGACAGGGGGCCTTACGAGCAGTACGTC.

This clone was seen only a few times. The rearrangement links TRBV6-6 to TRBJ2-3; 8 bases map to TRBD1. Germline V gene sequence: CDR1 MNHNY, CDR2 SVGAGI (reference sequence). CDR3 length: 15 amino acids. V dropped 6 bases and J dropped 4; count of bases not matched to a gene: 9. CDR3 nucleotides: TGTGCCAGCAGATTAGACAGGGGCTCCCCAGATACGCAGTATTTT. This encodes CASRLDRGSPDTQYF.

This sequence joins TRBV5-6 and TRBJ2-7; 8 nucleotides line up with TRBD2. CDR1 is SGHDT and CDR2 is YYEEEE in the germline V gene. CDR3 size: 12 residues. V lost 6 bases to trimming and J lost 6 bases; unmatched junction nucleotides: 5. CDR3 DNA sequence: TGTGCCAGCAACCCAACTAGCGGCGAGCAGTACTTC. Protein: CASNPTSGEQYF.

This chain uses TRBV28 with TRBJ2-3, with TRBD2 identical over 9 bases. The germline V gene encodes CDR1 MDHEN and CDR2 SYDVKM. The ends lost 3 bases at V and 8 bases at J; junction bases unmatched: 9. The CDR3 is 15 residues long. The CDR3 coding sequence is TGTGCCAGCAGTTTGATAGCGGGAGACGCATCTACGCAGTATTTT. Residues: CASSLIAGDASTQYF.